The text below deals with one T cell receptor (beta chain). Its antigen remains unidentified. No quality values exist for individual bases; no much larger clone is one base distant. The immunoSEQ Assay, a bias-controlled multiplex PCR, was used to amplify TCRbeta CDR3 regions from genomic DNA. Concerning the study's data processing: The number of nucleated cells in each sample was estimated by amplification of reference gene primers within the assay. Sequence reads were collapsed and filtered to measure the absolute abundance of every unique TCRbeta CDR3 rearrangement. For each sample, productive Simpson clonality was calculated as the square root of Simpson's diversity index across productive rearrangements. The table comes from immuneACCESS by way of TCRdb, which keeps in-frame sequences with V and J called. Part of the clones is missing from these tables; in studies checked, under half for an unresolved V gene and the rest for unknown reasons. The V and J calls and clone size are taken from that table; D and trimming were inferred from the DNA. The sample profile shows about 180,000 clones; 83% of them were found once. The top ten clonotypes cover under 10% of the sample.

The data belong to a study of blood T cell repertoires in COVID-19 (dated by TCRdb to the early 2020s). Study-wide context: The collaborator samples originated in the United States, Italy and Spain and spanned the acute and convalescent phases of COVID-19. Where available, HLA class I and class II types were taken from metadata supplied by the sample provider and were not determined by assay-based typing. The repertoires were made available in a free public database intended to serve as a resource for research on the immune response to SARS-CoV-2. The samples were drawn from two sources: the first 160 participants of the ongoing ImmuneRACE study, and 1,000 to 1,500 subjects contributed by 6 global collaborators. Deeply sampled blood TCRbeta repertoires from subjects exposed to, actively infected with, or recovered from COVID-19 were included in the dataset. The prospective study material was composed of cDNA or gDNA derived from T cells, B-cell-depleted T cells, or PBMCs. Nearly every sample came with metadata listing a de-identified subject ID, COVID-19 status, age in years and sex. Here is what the overall study found, with its caveats: The quantity of clinical and demographic metadata differed by source and by participant and was supplied without curation.

V and J are truncated by 4 bases and 10 bases respectively, leaving an intervening sequence of 14 bases. From the germline V gene, CDR1 is MNHEY and CDR2 is SVGAGI. The CDR3 runs 14 residues from the cysteine to the phenylalanine. Left in the record is the CDR3 DNA by itself, 42 bases read in frame from the first base. One collaborating source in Seattle enrolled patients during active infection and followed them longitudinally through the course of disease. Whole blood was collected in K2EDTA tubes by collaborating institutions according to the institutions' own protocols. Collaborator samples were shipped for TCRbeta analysis as frozen whole blood, isolated PBMCs, or DNA extracted from either sample type.

Recombination linked TRBV6-5 to TRBJ1-6; TRBD1 is possibly the D segment (6 matching bases). What was sequenced was peripheral blood. The origin of this receptor is a woman aged 70 to 79 with COVID-19, enrolled during active disease. CDR3 loop: CASSSQGVGSPLHF. The bases are TGTGCCAGCAGTTCACAGGGTGTGGGGTCACCCCTCCACTTT.